This note documents a single T cell receptor beta chain sequence. This clonotype was recorded many times. Its target antigen remains unknown. The sample holds no much larger clone one base away, and base qualities are not on file. The library came from multiplex PCR. This sample was sequenced with an Illumina HiSeq 4000. To build TCR beta libraries, CDR3 regions were amplified by Arm-PCR using iRepertoire HTBI primers. Before sequencing, the PCR products underwent gel purification. The paper's data handling went like this. Gene usage analysis of CDR3 amino acid clonotypes used the approximately 56 TRBV and around 13 TRBJ segments found across samples. COPE and FqMerger were used to merge the filtered high-quality paired reads into contigs. BLAST was used to align contigs to IMGT TRBV, TRBD and TRBJ reference genes, with CDR3 defined following IMGT. Any clonotype with a frequency above 0.1% was counted as a highly expanded clone. Repertoire diversity was measured by Shannon entropy, and V-J evenness by the Gini coefficient. A clonotype found in more than one individual was treated as public. TCRdb passed the public sequencing reads through fastp at Q25 and MiXCR, retaining productive beta sequences. Identical CDR3 protein sequences are pooled into one entry, listed with their most common genes and DNA. These V and J calls rely on TCRdb rather than the paper's analysis. This sample lists hundreds of thousands of distinct CDR3 sequences; 16% were detected once. Around 18% of the sample belongs to the ten largest clones.

Explained via the paper, the time point label denotes: newly diagnosed GD, antithyroid drugs for less than 3 months. For both TCR sequencing and RNA sequencing, RNA was extracted from PBMCs using TRIzol. The diagnosis of Graves' disease followed American Thyroid Association guidelines. Patients were recruited from an endocrinology department in Xi'an, China. From each patient, around 8.3 milliliters of peripheral blood was collected into an EDTA anticoagulant tube. Ficoll Paque Plus density gradient separation was used to isolate PBMCs, and no further T cell sorting was done. An Agilent 2100 Bioanalyzer and agarose gel were used to check RNA quality, while a NanoDrop 2000 measured RNA concentration. The sample belongs to a study of regulatory T cells in long-lasting Graves disease listed by TCRdb under 2021. Broadly, across the study: Newly diagnosed Graves' disease patients had taken antithyroid drugs for less than 3 months. Patients with persistent Graves' disease were compared with patients with newly diagnosed Graves' disease using TCR sequencing and RNA sequencing of peripheral blood. A total of some 35 samples underwent TCR sequencing, from around 13 patients with persistent Graves' disease and 20 or so patients with newly diagnosed Graves' disease. The study was conducted in China and was registered as a clinical trial.

Beyond this particular receptor, the publication reports: Only peripheral blood was studied, because thyroid tissue, the primary lesion, was inaccessible. Lower TCR Shannon entropy and fewer highly expanded clones were observed in persistent Graves' disease patients than in newly diagnosed patients, which suggested clonal expansion. As a limitation, the authors acknowledged that the small sample size may reduce accuracy. Sequencing and analysis were limited to the TCR beta chain. Preferential use of TRBV28, TRBJ1-2 and TRBJ2-5 was observed in persistent disease, whereas TRBV20-1 and TRBJ2-1 were favored in newly diagnosed disease. A larger number of public clonotypes was shared among persistent patients (fewer than 3,000) than among newly diagnosed patients (around 970).

Sequences SGHAT (CDR1) and FQNNGV (CDR2) are obtained from the germline V gene. From the cysteine up to the phenylalanine, the CDR3 has a length of 15 residues. Just CDR3 DNA is preserved here, 45 bases in frame from base 1. Relative to germline, V is 1 base shorter and J is 1 base shorter, with 10 bases between their ends. These same records also appear under a second study, on T cells in Graves' hyperthyroidism and ophthalmopathy. As the second publication notes: Stable Graves' hyperthyroidism was defined as the absence of progression to ophthalmopathy over 18 months of follow-up. Hyperthyroidism patients were aged 18 to 65 years and newly diagnosed, with disease duration of less than 2 months. The study excluded patients with uncontrolled infections, other autoimmune diseases, pregnancy or lactation. Diagnoses relied on clinical symptoms, serum thyroxine and TRAb, thyroid ultrasound and orbital computed tomography. The TCR CDR3 was subjected to a first round of RT-PCR using the HTBI primer set and the Qiagen OneStep RT-PCR kit. Most expanded thyroid clonotypes (frequency above 0.001) were also found in blood, which suggests that blood repertoires may mirror thyroid immune responses. A model built on a 13 V-J signature distinguished ophthalmopathy from stable hyperthyroidism, reaching over 85% sensitivity and around 81% specificity in cross-validation and 80%/75% in testing. In validation, the model predicted progression to ophthalmopathy a median of about 6 months before onset, with over 60% sensitivity and about 72% specificity. To identify TCR V-J signatures that set the groups apart, the researchers used a discovery cohort of 100 patients, made up of about 44 with Graves' ophthalmopathy and about 60 with stable Graves' hyperthyroidism. Prospective prediction of ophthalmopathy was tested in an independent validation cohort of some 19 hyperthyroidism patients and 17 patients who later progressed to ophthalmopathy. The 100 discovery patients were divided at random into training and test sets in a 7:3 ratio. In addition, the study compared T-cell repertoires in thyroid tissue and in blood from about 6 Graves' hyperthyroidism patients. Once sampling was done, hyperthyroidism patients were given methimazole at a starting dose of 30 mg daily, whereas ophthalmopathy patients were given high-dose intravenous methylprednisolone. The libraries were constructed in a second round of multiplex PCR and then size-selected and purified. Paired-end sequencing of the libraries was performed with 100 bp reads on an Illumina HiSeq2000. Raw data were processed with SOAPnuke, discarding reads with adapters, uncalled bases, mean Phred below 15, or no exact constant-primer or identifier match. COPE v1.2.5 was used to merge high-quality paired reads, and clonotypes were defined as unique nucleotide sequences. Clonotypes were aligned to IMGT TRBV, TRBD and TRBJ reference segments using MiTCR v1.1. The analysis included only V-J combinations with a frequency above 0.0001, which together covered about 99% of the repertoires. The TCS score was defined as the ratio of F50 (clonal expansion) to E x V (chaos), calculated using BLOSUM62-based TCRdist between CDR3 peptides within each V-J. Welch's t-statistics and random forest reduced around 510 V-J features to some 14, which were used in a naive Bayes classifier (R e1071). No statistical method was used to set the sample size in advance, and investigators knew the group allocation. The paper describes TCR Vbeta CDR3 sequencing of around 140 peripheral blood samples, made up of under 50 ophthalmopathy patients, around 78 hyperthyroidism patients and 17 progressor patients.

The clonotype originates from a young woman with Graves disease. Donor details come from another sample of the same person, matched by shared clones. The V and J segments used are TRBV11-2 and TRBJ2-5; perhaps TRBD1 is the D gene, with 5 bases matching. Specimen: peripheral blood mononuclear cells (PBMCs), collected at new diagnosis, from a patient treated with antithyroid drugs. The DNA reads as follows: TGTGCCAGCAGCTTAGTGCCAGGGCCCCAAGAGACCCAGTACTTC. This translates into CASSLVPGPQETQYF.